The clone carrying this TCR beta chain was found once. Its cognate antigen is unknown. This sample was taken from a study of tumor-infiltrating lymphocytes in localized non-small cell lung cancer. Study-wide background: Patients included smokers and never-smokers with various histologies, some sampled after neoadjuvant chemotherapy.

V shed 0 bases and J shed 2 bases, with 15 bases lying between them. The CDR3 has 16 residues. CDR1 and CDR2 from the germline V gene are SGHRS and YFSETQ. Sequenced by immunoSEQ multiplex PCR; TCRdb stores in-frame clones only, minus some. Among 15,000 to 20,000 clones listed, 60% to 85% were seen once. The study, taken as a whole, reports: Tumor T-cell fraction from TCR sequencing was not associated with recurrence-free survival (p = 0.61). No T-cell fraction difference was seen between IM1 and IM2 tumors.

This chain joins TRBV5-1 and TRBJ2-7, with unresolved D. The source material was lung tumor tissue. The TCR sequence derives from a human donor with non-small cell lung cancer. The CDR3 nucleotides read TGCGCCAGCAGCTTGGAGAGGATCGGGTCCCCCTACGAGCAGTACTTC. Protein sequence: CASSLERIGSPYEQYF.